One sample yielded the 8 T cell receptor beta chains listed below, sequenced in a study of cytomegalovirus exposure and HLA in healthy donors (dated by TCRdb to the late 2010s). The method behind the library was the immunoSEQ multiplex PCR assay. For the multiplex PCR, a mixture combining 60 forward primers for TCR Vbeta segments and 13 reverse primers for TCR Jbeta segments was used. TCRdb re-hosts the immuneACCESS table, in-frame sequences only. Its copies lack some clones; in the studies checked, an unresolved V gene accounts for under half of them, and the cause for the rest is not known. The sample table contains roughly 120,000 clones; only one count was recorded for around 62% of them. Together, the top ten hold nearly 9.5% of the sample. Sequenced: PBMCs. These receptors originate from a woman aged 40 to 49 in good health and CMV-seropositive.

The sample holds a few counts of this clone. The gene calls are TRBV7-3 and TRBJ2-1, with TRBD1 matching 9 bases. CDR3 length: 14 amino acids. Germline CDR1 SGHTA, CDR2 FQGTGA. V lost 4 bases and J lost 4; bases outside the gene matches: 2. CDR3 protein: CASSSGTGYNEQFF. The DNA of the CDR3 is TGTGCCAGCAGCTCAGGGACAGGGTACAATGAGCAGTTCTTC.

The genes are TRBV7-9 and TRBJ1-4, with 8 bases identical to TRBD1. CDR3 length equals 15 residues. Germline trimming cut 5 bases from V and 4 bases from J; bases unmatched to any gene: 6. Germline V gene sequence: CDR1 SEHNR, CDR2 FQNEAQ (reference sequence). The DNA of the CDR3 is TGTGCCAGCAGCAAGGACAGGGAGAGTAATGAAAAACTGTTTTTT. This sequence encodes CASSKDRESNEKLFF.

The chain is built from TRBV29-1 and TRBJ1-1; no clear D. Germline values: CDR1 SQVTM, CDR2 ANQGSEA. The CDR3 is made up of 12 amino acids. V was trimmed by 4 bases and J by 4 bases, leaving 10 bases between them. In DNA form, the CDR3 reads TGCAGCGTTGTTGCCGAGGGCACTGAAGCTTTCTTT. Translating gives CSVVAEGTEAFF.

This clone occurred a few times. The gene calls are TRBV5-5 and TRBJ2-5, with unresolved D. Germline values: CDR1 SGHKS, CDR2 YYEKEE (reference sequence). This CDR3 comprises 16 residues. Trimming shortened V by 1 base and J by 4 bases, and 17 bases separated the two germline ends. The CDR3 DNA reads as TGTGCCAGCAGCTTGTATTACGGGTTGTCATCAGAGACCCAGTACTTC. It codes for CASSLYYGLSSETQYF.

The rearrangement links TRBV7-8 to TRBJ2-7; D ambiguous. This CDR3 region has 15 residues. Trimming cost V 2 bases and J 4 bases, with 15 bases left between them. CDR1 SGHVS and CDR2 FQNEAQ come from the germline V gene. The CDR3 protein is CASSLNYLGSYEQYF. CDR3 nucleotides: TGTGCCAGCAGCTTAAACTACCTAGGATCGTACGAGCAGTACTTC.

The CDR3 nucleotides read TGTGCCAGCAGCCAAGGACTAGCGGGACATGAGCAGTTCTTC. This sequence encodes CASSQGLAGHEQFF. The chain has TRBV14 and TRBJ2-1, with 11 bases fitting TRBD2. CDR1 is SGHDN and CDR2 is FVKESK in the germline V gene. Trimming removed 1 base from V and 8 bases from J; junction bases left unmatched: 1. This CDR3 contains 14 residues.

This rearrangement joins TRBV15 to TRBJ1-1; 7 positions agree with TRBD1. The germline gives CDR1 LNHNV, CDR2 YYDKDF (reference sequence). V lost 0 bases, J lost 1 base, and 2 bases stayed unmatched. The CDR3 is 15 amino acids. As DNA, the CDR3 is TGTGCCACCAGCAGAGATACAGGGGAGAACACTGAAGCTTTCTTT. It is translated as CATSRDTGENTEAFF.

This clone was counted a single time. The rearrangement links TRBV7-9 to TRBJ2-4; D unresolved. CDR1 and CDR2 (germline): SEHNR, FQNEAQ (reference sequence). Trimming stripped 1 base from V and 0 bases from J, with 7 bases between. This CDR3 has 15 amino acids. The CDR3 spells CASSLGLIAKNIQYF. The CDR3 bases are TGTGCCAGCAGCTTAGGGCTGATAGCCAAAAACATTCAGTACTTC.